This T cell receptor (beta chain) was captured by sequencing in a study of OX40 agonist ivuxolimab in advanced cancers. Looking at the study overall: Subjects had a mean age of about 65 years, with a range of roughly 20 to 79; just over 80% were male. Anti-PD-1, anti-PD-L1 or anti-CTLA-4 therapy given earlier was allowed, and 40% had some.

Systemic immunosuppression or autoimmune disease history was grounds to exclude patients. TCRdb's table, derived via immunoSEQ multiplex PCR, lists solely in-frame clones and lacks some. The sample lists tens of thousands of clones; 90% to 95% were seen once. Trimming took off 3 bases at V and 5 bases at J, with 13 bases between the two ends. The CDR3 length is 14 residues. Germline V gene data show CDR1 as MNHEY and CDR2 as SMNVEV (reference sequence). This clone was seen a handful of times. The clonotype was recovered from an adult with an advanced solid tumor such as melanoma, head and neck, liver or kidney cancer. The chain employs TRBV27 and TRBJ1-1; the D gene is possibly TRBD1 (6 bases). The sequences come from CD4+ or CD8+ T cells sorted from blood, collected in a trial of the OX40 agonist ivuxolimab. The chain's CDR3 is CASSFGGAGTEAFF. The CDR3, as DNA: TGTGCCAGCAGTTTTGGGGGGGCGGGAACTGAAGCTTTCTTT.